This entry lists 10 T cell receptor beta chains sequenced from one sample in a study of blood T cell repertoires in COVID-19. Data came from immunoSEQ multiplex PCR; TCRdb stores just in-frame clones and leaves some out. The sample contains around 68,000 clones, 75% to 90% of which appear only once. The sequenced sample consisted of peripheral blood. The receptors shown here come from a man aged 50-59 years with active COVID-19.

The chain joins TRBV4-3 to TRBJ2-5; TRBD2 matches at 16 bases. The CDR3 covers 17 residues. CDR1 is LGHNA and CDR2 is YSLEER in the germline V gene. V gave up 6 bases and J gave up 5 bases; unmatched junction bases: 9. CDR3 residues: CASSPGTSGGVMETQYF. CDR3 nucleotides: TGCGCCAGCAGTCCCGGGACTAGCGGGGGGGTTATGGAGACCCAGTACTTC.

The J gene is TRBJ1-2, the V gene TRBV6-2 or TRBV6-3; D not certain. Looked up from germline, CDR1 is MNHEY and CDR2 is SVGEGT. Trimming took 7 bases from V and 8 from J, leaving 20 bases between them. This CDR3 comprises 14 residues. Here the CDR3 reads CASTPVLLDGGYTF. CDR3 DNA: TGTGCCAGCACCCCCGTGCTGCTTGACGGGGGCTACACCTTC.

The gene calls are TRBV14 and TRBJ2-3; TRBD2 agrees at 13 bases. J gave up 5 bases and V 3 bases, and 5 bases lay outside the gene matches. In germline, CDR1 is SGHDN, CDR2 FVKESK. The CDR3 covers 16 residues. The CDR3 region has the DNA TGTGCCAGCAGCCATGCACTAGCGGGGGGGCTAGATACGCAGTATTTT. It specifies CASSHALAGGLDTQYF.

The chain joins TRBV21-1 to TRBJ2-1; TRBD2, the D gene given by the table, was not confirmed from the DNA. TRBV21-1 is described as a pseudogene. CDR3 length: 16 residues. CDR3 sequence (DNA): TGTGCCAGCAGCAGACTAGCGAGACACACGTACAATGAGCAGTTCTTC. Amino acids: CASSRLARHTYNEQFF.

The gene calls are TRBV10-3 and TRBJ2-7; possible D gene TRBD2, 6 bases. The germline V gene has CDR1 ENHRY and CDR2 SYGVKD. CDR3 length equals 14 residues. Deletions cut 0 bases from V and 7 bases from J, with 13 bases between. CDR3 region: CAISESVGRGEQYF. The CDR3 DNA sequence: TGTGCCATCAGTGAGTCGGTGGGCCGGGGGGAGCAGTACTTC.

The rearrangement uses TRBV15 and TRBJ1-6, with 8 bases that match TRBD1. CDR1 is LNHNV, CDR2 YYDKDF, per germline (reference sequence). The CDR3 totals 21 residues. V shed 4 bases and J 1 base; nucleotides not matched to a gene: 18. CDR3 DNA: TGTGCCACCAGCACGACTTGGACAGGGATAAGTAGTAGGTCCTATAATTCACCCCTCCACTTT. Its protein product is CATSTTWTGISSRSYNSPLHF.

V is TRBV4-1 and J is TRBJ2-2; 13 bases are a match to TRBD2. CDR1 is MGHRA, CDR2 YSYEKL, per germline. This CDR3 region has 19 residues. Trimming at V came to 9 bases and at J to 0 bases, leaving 13 bases not matched to a gene. CDR3 in amino acids: CASRFAGTSGIANTGELFF. Written as DNA, the CDR3 is TGCGCCAGTCGTTTTGCCGGGACTAGCGGGATTGCGAACACCGGGGAGCTGTTTTTT.

The chain couples TRBV5-6 to TRBJ2-7; 7 bases are shared with TRBD1. Germline CDR1 reads SGHDT; CDR2 reads YYEEEE. This CDR3 has 14 amino acids. After removal of 6 bases from V and 3 bases from J, the junction contained 9 bases not matched to a gene. The CDR3, as DNA: TGTGCCAGCAAAACTCGGGACAGACTCTACGAGCAGTACTTC. This codes for CASKTRDRLYEQYF.

This chain uses TRBV5-1 with TRBJ2-1, with 10 nucleotides matching TRBD2. CDR1 is SGHRS, CDR2 YFSETQ, per germline. The CDR3 spans 15 residues. The V gene end was trimmed by 4 bases and the J gene end by 5 bases; junction bases not matched to a gene: 6. The CDR3: CASSAIAGGNNEQFF. In DNA form, the CDR3 reads TGCGCCAGCAGCGCAATAGCGGGGGGTAACAATGAGCAGTTCTTC.

Only one count was recorded for this clone. The chain uses TRBV12-3 or TRBV12-4 and TRBJ1-1, with unresolved D. Trimming pared 3 bases from V and 5 bases from J, leaving 10 bases between. CDR3 length: 13 residues. The CDR3 sequence is CASSFQSQTEAFF. The CDR3 DNA is TGTGCCAGCAGTTTCCAATCCCAAACTGAAGCTTTCTTT.